This T cell receptor (beta chain) was retrieved from a study of cytomegalovirus exposure and HLA in healthy donors. Overall study results and limits: Later on, an analysis found that several of the most significant clusters appeared to be linked to common viral pathogens, which included parvovirus B19. By HLA locus, TCR association rates varied in a later analysis, with DRB1 showing the most and HLA-C the fewest. Later examination showed HLA-associated TCR beta chains had greater clonal expansion than equally common others. In terms of immune exposure information, only CMV serostatus was available.

A multiplex PCR was run with 60 Vbeta primers and 13 Jbeta primers. The protocol was immunoSEQ multiplex PCR, while the TCRdb copy is restricted to in-frame clones and leaves out a portion. Here the sample spans 150,000 or so clones, around two thirds being singletons. There are a few counts of this clone. Its antigen is unknown. V was pared by 2 bases and J by 6 bases, with 15 bases between. Germline V gene data show CDR1 as PRHDT and CDR2 as FYEKMQ (reference sequence). The CDR3 is made up of 15 amino acids. The TCR comes from a man aged 25 to 40 in good health and CMV-seropositive. This chain connects TRBV13 to TRBJ2-3, with a weak D call TRBD1 (8 bases). Sequenced input: PBMCs. The CDR3 sequence: CASSLRTGGGDTQYF. CDR3 nucleotide sequence: TGTGCCAGCAGCTTAAGAACAGGGGGAGGGGATACGCAGTATTTT.